What follows are 17 T cell receptor beta chains derived from one specimen sequenced in a study of glioma-infiltrating T cells after dendritic cell vaccination. The data were produced by immunoSEQ multiplex PCR, yet TCRdb's version contains in-frame clones alone and is incomplete. Of 100,000 or so clones listed, 85% to 90% were seen once; the top ten hold approximately 3%. Time point denoted: after dendritic cell vaccination, including at tumor progression/relapse. This material consisted of blood, taken after dendritic cell vaccination. The source is a human donor with glioblastoma.

The chain has TRBV6-1 and TRBJ1-4, with D possibly being TRBD1 (5 bases). Trimming left V 2 bases short and J 7 bases short, with 11 bases between. CDR3 length: 14 amino acids. In germline, CDR1 is MNHNS, CDR2 SASEGT. The CDR3 spells CASSEIRVGEKLFF. DNA of the CDR3: TGTGCCAGCAGTGAAATCAGGGTAGGTGAAAAACTGTTTTTT.

This chain links TRBV29-1 with TRBJ1-3; 7 positions match TRBD1. The length of the CDR3 is 14 residues. CDR1 and CDR2 from the germline V gene are SQVTM and ANQGSEA. Unmatched junction bases numbered 6, after V lost 6 bases and J lost 1 base. The CDR3 nucleotides are TGCAGCGTGCGGACAGGTCGGTCTGGAAACACCATATATTTT. Its protein product is CSVRTGRSGNTIYF.

This chain joins TRBV11-2 and TRBJ2-7; 7 nucleotides match TRBD2. This CDR3 is built from 15 residues. The germline gives CDR1 SGHAT, CDR2 FQNNGV. J gave up 4 bases and V 4 bases, and 10 bases lay outside the gene matches. In DNA form, the CDR3 reads TGTGCCAGCAGCTACCTTTCGGGAGGTGCGTACGAGCAGTACTTC. Translation: CASSYLSGGAYEQYF.

The chain combines TRBV5-4 with TRBJ2-5; D is uncertain. Germline CDR1 and CDR2: SGHNT and YYREEE (reference sequence). V was pared by 4 bases and J by 4 bases, with 11 bases between. The CDR3 is 13 residues long. CDR3 sequence reads: CASSTEAPETQYF. The CDR3 DNA reads as TGTGCCAGCAGCACCGAGGCCCCAGAGACCCAGTACTTC.

The genes are TRBV9 and TRBJ2-5, with 10 bases fitting TRBD2. Per germline, CDR1 SGDLS and CDR2 YYNGEE. V shed 0 bases, J shed 4 bases, and the junction held 6 bases outside the gene matches. This CDR3 has 16 amino acids. The CDR3 here is CASSVGSLAGVETQYF. In DNA, the CDR3 is TGTGCCAGCAGCGTAGGATCGCTAGCGGGAGTAGAGACCCAGTACTTC.

The CDR3 region has the DNA TGTGCCATCAGTGATTCGTCTAGCTCCTACAATGAGCAGTTCTTC. Residues: CAISDSSSSYNEQFF. The chain joins TRBV10-3 to TRBJ2-1; no clear D gene. This CDR3 is built from 15 residues. Trimming stripped 3 bases from V and 0 bases from J, with 9 bases between. Looked up from germline, CDR1 is ENHRY and CDR2 is SYGVKD.

The chain uses TRBV5-1 and TRBJ2-5; 8 positions match TRBD2. With V trimmed by 4 bases and J by 4 bases, 6 bases remained unmatched. Germline V gene sequence: CDR1 SGHRS, CDR2 YFSETQ. CDR3 length: 14 residues. CDR3: CASSRSGAGETQYF. DNA for the CDR3: TGCGCCAGCAGCCGTAGCGGGGCCGGAGAGACCCAGTACTTC. The full variable domain, with the rest looked up from reference TRBV5-1 and TRBJ2-5, is KAGVTQTPRYLIKTRGQQVTLSCSPISGHRSVSWYQQTPGQGLQFLFEYFSETQRNKGNFPGRFSGRQFSNSRSEMNVSTLELGDSALYLCASSRSGAGETQYFGPGTRLLVL.

V is TRBV5-1 and J is TRBJ1-6, with D perhaps TRBD1 (6 bases). The germline V gene has CDR1 SGHRS and CDR2 YFSETQ. The CDR3 contains 15 residues. V was trimmed by 3 bases and J by 10 bases, leaving 17 bases between them. The CDR3 loop is CASSYTGRGESPLHF. DNA for the CDR3: TGCGCCAGCAGCTATACTGGCAGGGGTGAATCACCCCTCCACTTT.

V gene TRBV2 combines with J gene TRBJ2-5; 12 nucleotides agree with TRBD2. CDR1 is SNHLY and CDR2 is FYNNEI in the germline V gene. CDR3 length equals 15 residues. The ends lost 5 bases at V and 1 base at J; junction bases unmatched: 2. The CDR3 DNA follows: TGTGCCAGCAGTACACTAGCGGGAGGCCAAGAGACCCAGTACTTC. Translation: CASSTLAGGQETQYF.

The chain uses TRBV7-3 and TRBJ1-1; D remains unclear. Trimming took off 4 bases at V and 0 bases at J, with 6 bases between the two ends. CDR3 length: 13 residues. CDR1 and CDR2 (germline): SGHTA, FQGTGA. The CDR3 is CASSSSVNTEAFF. In DNA form, the CDR3 reads TGTGCCAGCAGCTCATCGGTGAACACTGAAGCTTTCTTT.

V gene TRBV18 combines with J gene TRBJ1-5, with 8 nucleotides matching TRBD1. Trimming at V came to 6 bases and at J to 2 bases, leaving 6 bases not matched to a gene. CDR3 length: 15 amino acids. The V gene's germline CDR1 is KGHSH and CDR2 LQKENI. The CDR3 DNA follows: TGTGCCAGCTCGCCCACAGGGGGAGGCAATCAGCCCCAGCATTTT. As protein: CASSPTGGGNQPQHF.

The chain is built from TRBV14 and TRBJ2-7; no firm D call. The germline V gene encodes CDR1 SGHDN and CDR2 FVKESK. V was pared by 5 bases and J by 3 bases, with 11 bases between. The CDR3 has 13 residues. CDR3 amino acids: CASSIQVGYEQYF. The CDR3 DNA is TGTGCCAGCAGCATCCAAGTCGGCTACGAGCAGTACTTC.

V is TRBV6-1 and J is TRBJ2-3, with TRBD2 matching over 7 bases. Germline V gene data show CDR1 as MNHNS and CDR2 as SASEGT. The V segment lost 4 bases and the J segment 5 bases; nucleotides outside the gene matches: 9. This CDR3 is built from 15 residues. The DNA of the CDR3 is TGTGCCAGCAGTGTAGCAGCGGGACGGGGAGATACGCAGTATTTT. It yields the protein CASSVAAGRGDTQYF.

This clone has more than one count but fewer than ten. The chain links TRBV2 to TRBJ1-4; D is perhaps TRBD1 (5 bases). Germline V gives CDR1 SNHLY, CDR2 FYNNEI. Trimming shortened V by 8 bases and J by 3 bases, and 10 bases separated the two germline ends. This CDR3 contains 13 residues. For the CDR3, the DNA is TGTGCCAGCCAGGGTTTCGCTAATGAAAAACTGTTTTTT. This gives the protein CASQGFANEKLFF.

The chain couples TRBV5-1 to TRBJ1-1; 9 positions match TRBD1. The V gene end was trimmed by 2 bases and the J gene end by 5 bases; junction bases not matched to a gene: 7. The length of the CDR3 is 15 residues. Looked up from germline, CDR1 is SGHRS and CDR2 is YFSETQ. The CDR3 region has the DNA TGCGCCAGCAGCTTACAGGGGGCTGGAGGGACTGAAGCTTTCTTT. It is translated as CASSLQGAGGTEAFF.

This chain joins TRBV6-1 and TRBJ2-1, with D tentatively TRBD1 (6 bases). Between the trimmed V and J ends, which lost 6 bases and 8 bases, there was a span of 20 bases. This CDR3 is built from 15 residues. Germline V lookup: CDR1 MNHNS, CDR2 SASEGT. Written as DNA, the CDR3 is TGTGCCAGCAGCACCCTTGGGGGCTCAGGATATGAGCAGTTCTTC. As protein: CASSTLGGSGYEQFF.

This chain connects TRBV19 to TRBJ2-7; 8 nucleotides align to TRBD1. Unmatched junction bases numbered 1, after V lost 5 bases and J lost 1 base. The CDR3 is 13 amino acids. Looked up from germline, CDR1 is LNHDA and CDR2 is SQIVND (reference sequence). The CDR3 bases are TGTGCCAGTAGTCGGACAGGGTCCTACGAGCAGTACTTC. Protein product: CASSRTGSYEQYF.